Listed below are T cell receptor beta chains from one sample, sequenced in a study of OX40 agonist ivuxolimab in advanced cancers. This table comes from immunoSEQ multiplex PCR, and its TCRdb copy is limited to in-frame clones, with some not included. Of some 75,000 clones listed, more than 75% are singletons. Specimen: CD4+ or CD8+ T cells sorted from blood, collected in a trial of the OX40 agonist ivuxolimab. The receptors come from an adult with an advanced solid tumor such as melanoma, head and neck, liver or kidney cancer. Both conserved end residues are part of each CDR3. D genes are given only for firm matches. Where a row states a size, it is once, few, many or the class of an expanded clone; other rows omit it.

-,TRBJ2-1,TRBV11-3,few,TGTGCCAGCAGCTCGGACAGTTACAATGAGCAGTTCTTC,CASSSDSYNEQFF
-,TRBJ1-1,TRBV19,-,TGTGCCAGTAGTAGAGTTGGGAGCTCTGAAGCTTTCTTT,CASSRVGSSEAFF
-,TRBJ1-3,TRBV7-2,few,TGTGCCAGCAGCTTAGTAGGTACCGGGTTCTCTGGAAACACCATATATTTT,CASSLVGTGFSGNTIYF
-,TRBJ2-7,TRBV5-4,-,TGTGCCAGCAGCTCAAACAGGGACTACGAGCAGTACTTC,CASSSNRDYEQYF
-,TRBJ2-3,TRBV6-1,-,TGTGCCAGCAGACCCGGACAGACAGATACGCAGTATTTT,CASRPGQTDTQYF
TRBD1,TRBJ2-5,TRBV5-1,-,TGCGCCAGCAGCTTGGCCCCATGGGGACAGGCACAAGAGACCCAGTACTTC,CASSLAPWGQAQETQYF
-,TRBJ1-1,TRBV5-1,-,TGCGCCAGCAGCTCAACAGGCGCGGCGAACACTGAAGCTTTCTTT,CASSSTGAANTEAFF
-,TRBJ2-1,TRBV20-1,-,TGCAGTGCTAGTCCTTACAATGAGCAGTTCTTC,CSASPYNEQFF
-,TRBJ2-1,TRBV9,-,TGTGCCAGCAGCGTAGGAGGTGCAAGCTCCTACAATGAGCAGTTCTTC,CASSVGGASSYNEQFF
TRBD1,TRBJ2-3,TRBV7-2,-,TGTGCCAGCAGCTTAGTTGGACAGGGTCCAGATACGCAGTATTTT,CASSLVGQGPDTQYF